This TCR beta chain was captured in a study of spatial heterogeneity in lung cancer. About the study: The study consistently detected more beta-chain than alpha-chain sequences.

The V end was cut by 0 bases, the J end by 7 bases, with 16 bases between. CDR3 length: 15 amino acids. CDR1 and CDR2 (germline): LGHDT, YNNKEL (reference sequence). This clonotype showed up many times. The presence of a unique molecular identifier marked each TCR cDNA molecule. A single record per CDR3 protein comes from TCRdb applying MiXCR to the 5' RACE reads. The sample gives about 17,000 distinct CDR3 sequences, around a fifth of which show up once; about a fifth is in the top ten. The time point: sample taken at primary tumor resection. In each case, whole RNA from tumor, nontumor lung or frozen PBMC was sequenced unsorted. The 60 to 80 donors had untreated early-stage non-small cell lung cancer.

This chain uses TRBV3-1 with TRBJ2-7; D gene ambiguous. This TCR was recovered from a female donor with early-stage non-small cell lung cancer. The starting material was PBMCs, obtained at surgery. The CDR3 is CASSQDLRSNGEQYF. Here the CDR3 DNA reads TGTGCCAGCAGCCAAGATCTGCGGAGTAACGGAGAGCAGTACTTC.